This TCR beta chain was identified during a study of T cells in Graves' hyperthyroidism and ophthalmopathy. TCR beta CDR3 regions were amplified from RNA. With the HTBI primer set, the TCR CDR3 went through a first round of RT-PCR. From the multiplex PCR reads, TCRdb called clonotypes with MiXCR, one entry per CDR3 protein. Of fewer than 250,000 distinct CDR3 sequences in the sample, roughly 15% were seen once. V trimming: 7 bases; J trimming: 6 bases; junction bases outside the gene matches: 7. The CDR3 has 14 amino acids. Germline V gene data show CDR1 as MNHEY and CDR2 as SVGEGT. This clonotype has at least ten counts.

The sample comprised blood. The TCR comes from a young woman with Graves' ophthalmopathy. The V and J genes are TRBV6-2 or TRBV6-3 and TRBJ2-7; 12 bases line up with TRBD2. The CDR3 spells CASNLLAGGGEQYF. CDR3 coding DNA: TGTGCCAGCAACCTACTAGCGGGAGGTGGCGAGCAGTACTTC.